These 28 T cell receptor beta chains came from one sample sequenced in a study of blood T cell repertoires in COVID-19. TCRdb keeps only in-frame clones here, not all; method: immunoSEQ multiplex PCR. The data hold approximately 70,000 clones, with about 73% observed a single time. Sequences were obtained from peripheral blood. These receptors all come from a woman between 70 and 85 years old with acute or convalescent COVID-19.

The chain couples TRBV2 to TRBJ1-2; D is unclear. The CDR3 is made up of 11 amino acids. Germline CDR1 and CDR2: SNHLY and FYNNEI. Trimming cost V 3 bases and J 4 bases, with 3 bases left between them. The CDR3 sequence: CASSDRYGYTF. In DNA form, the CDR3 reads TGTGCCAGCAGTGACCGCTATGGCTACACCTTC.

This clone was recorded a few times. The rearrangement links TRBV18 to TRBJ1-2; a possible D gene is TRBD1 (5 bases). Germline loops: CDR1 KGHSH, CDR2 LQKENI. V was clipped by 2 bases and J by 0 bases, with 7 bases between them. CDR3 length: 14 amino acids. The CDR3 DNA reads TGTGCCAGCTCACCAGACAGCTCTAACTATGGCTACACCTTC. It codes for CASSPDSSNYGYTF.

CDR3 DNA sequence: TGTGCCAGCAGCGTGGGGGGAGCAGATACGCAGTATTTT. Protein product: CASSVGGADTQYF. The chain employs TRBV7-2 and TRBJ2-3; weak D call: TRBD2 (6 bases). Germline V gene lookup returns CDR1 SGHTA and CDR2 FQGNSA. CDR3 length equals 13 residues. Trimming stripped 5 bases from V and 4 bases from J, with 10 bases between.

The V call is TRBV9, the J call TRBJ2-2; the D is unclear. The CDR3 runs 13 residues. Germline V gene data show CDR1 as SGDLS and CDR2 as YYNGEE. V was trimmed by 0 bases and J by 4 bases, leaving 4 bases between them. CDR3 sequence reads: CASSVVITGELFF. CDR3 coding DNA: TGTGCCAGCAGCGTAGTTATCACCGGGGAGCTGTTTTTT. The variable domain in full, completed from reference TRBV9 and TRBJ2-2, reads DSGVTQTPKHLITATGQRVTLRCSPRSGDLSVYWYQQSLDQGLQFLIQYYNGEERAKGNILERFSAQQFPDLHSELNLSSLELGDSALYFCASSVVITGELFFGEGSRLTVL.

This CDR3 is CASTNYQGGSVNQPQHF. CDR3 coding DNA: TGTGCCAGTACGAACTACCAGGGAGGCAGCGTCAATCAGCCCCAGCATTTT. V is TRBV19 and J is TRBJ1-5; D may be TRBD1 (5 bases). With 7 bases removed from V and 3 bases from J, the gap between germline ends came to 22 bases. Germline V gene data show CDR1 as LNHDA and CDR2 as SQIVND (reference sequence). The CDR3 has 17 amino acids.

The chain uses TRBV6-2 or TRBV6-3 and TRBJ2-7, with TRBD2 matching 8 bases. V lost 7 bases and J lost 4; bases outside the gene matches: 15. The length of the CDR3 is 16 residues. Looked up from germline, CDR1 is MNHEY and CDR2 is SVGEGT. Here the CDR3 DNA reads TGTGCCAGCATCCCTCATAGCGGGAACGGACGGTACGAGCAGTACTTC. Its protein product is CASIPHSGNGRYEQYF.

The chain links TRBV7-3 to TRBJ2-5; D unresolved. From germline, CDR1 is SGHTA and CDR2 FQGTGA. This CDR3 has 16 amino acids. The V and J ends lost 1 base and 0 bases respectively, with 12 bases between them. The CDR3 sequence is CASSLRSQTNQETQYF. The DNA of the CDR3 is TGTGCCAGCAGCTTAAGGTCACAAACGAACCAAGAGACCCAGTACTTC.

The genes are TRBV5-6 and TRBJ1-2, with D possibly TRBD1 on 5 matching bases. The CDR3 sequence is 15 residues long. Germline loops: CDR1 SGHDT, CDR2 YYEEEE. Trimming shortened V by 0 bases and J by 1 base, and 10 bases separated the two germline ends. The CDR3 DNA is TGTGCCAGCAGCTTGGGAGACAGCGTTAACTATGGCTACACCTTC. This codes for CASSLGDSVNYGYTF.

V usage is TRBV3-1 (or the pseudogene TRBV3-2) and J usage is TRBJ2-1; 16 bases are a match to TRBD2. CDR1 and CDR2 (germline): LGHDT, YNNKEL (reference sequence). V gave up 3 bases and J gave up 1 base; unmatched junction bases: 0. The CDR3 loop spans 17 amino acids. The chain's CDR3 is CASSQGLAGGSYNEQFF. CDR3 sequence (DNA): TGTGCCAGCAGCCAGGGACTAGCGGGAGGGTCCTACAATGAGCAGTTCTTC.

The genes are TRBV19 and TRBJ1-2; maybe TRBD1 (6 bases). The germline CDR1 and CDR2 sequences are LNHDA and SQIVND (reference sequence). There are 14 residues in the CDR3. V lost 3 bases and J lost 2, with 10 bases in between. The CDR3 nucleotides read TGTGCCAGTAGTATGGGGGCAGGGAACTATGGCTACACCTTC. As protein: CASSMGAGNYGYTF.

The rearrangement uses TRBV21-1 and TRBJ2-7; the D call of TRBD2 is as the table states it, not checked on the DNA. TRBV21-1 is described as a pseudogene. The CDR3 consists of 17 residues. The CDR3 DNA is TGTGCCAGCAGCAAAGTACGTCCTAGCGGCTCCCACTACGAGCAGTACTTC. Translating it yields CASSKVRPSGSHYEQYF.

The rearrangement uses TRBV30 and TRBJ2-1, with D possibly being TRBD1 (5 bases). CDR1 and CDR2 (germline): GTSNPN, SVGIG (reference sequence). This CDR3 contains 16 residues. The V end was cut by 2 bases, the J end by 10 bases, with 24 bases between. The chain's CDR3 is CAWSPGLKAGLMEQFF. The CDR3 DNA is TGTGCCTGGAGTCCCGGTCTCAAGGCAGGGCTGATGGAGCAGTTCTTC.

This clone was seen a few times. The rearrangement uses TRBV3-1 (or the pseudogene TRBV3-2) and TRBJ1-6, with D possibly TRBD1 on 5 matching bases. Germline assignment: CDR1 LGHDT and CDR2 YNNKEL (reference sequence). V shed 4 bases and J shed 10 bases, with 14 bases lying between them. The CDR3 has 14 residues. CDR3 nucleotides: TGTGCCAGCAGCCTCATGGGGGGTCGATCACCCCTCCACTTT. Translated, it gives CASSLMGGRSPLHF.

The chain employs TRBV20-1 and TRBJ1-5, with unresolved D. The germline CDR1 and CDR2 sequences are DFQATT and SNEGSKA (reference sequence). The CDR3 is 13 amino acids. Trimming stripped 3 bases from V and 7 bases from J, with 13 bases between. CDR3 in DNA: TGCAGTGCTAGTCATTCGGGTCCACAGCCCCAGCATTTT. Encoded protein: CSASHSGPQPQHF.

V and J are TRBV4-1 and TRBJ2-1; 7 positions agree with TRBD1. V dropped 0 bases and J dropped 1; count of bases not matched to a gene: 3. This CDR3 spans 16 amino acids. The germline V gene has CDR1 MGHRA and CDR2 YSYEKL. The CDR3 reads CASSQEGTVSYNEQFF. CDR3 sequence (DNA): TGCGCCAGCAGCCAAGAAGGGACAGTTTCCTACAATGAGCAGTTCTTC.

The chain couples TRBV27 to TRBJ2-7, with D tentatively TRBD2 (7 bases). The CDR3 extends over 14 amino acids. Trimming removed 5 bases at V and 3 bases at J, with 14 bases between. Germline-derived CDR1 and CDR2 are MNHEY and SMNVEV (reference sequence). The CDR3 DNA follows: TGTGCCAGCAGTCCTCGGGGGGCGGGCTACGAGCAGTACTTC. The encoded protein is CASSPRGAGYEQYF.

The chain joins TRBV19 to TRBJ2-1; D possibly corresponds to TRBD2 (5 bases). Germline V gene data show CDR1 as LNHDA and CDR2 as SQIVND (reference sequence). Trimming removed 4 bases at V and 0 bases at J, with 10 bases between. The CDR3 is made up of 15 amino acids. The CDR3 nucleotides read TGTGCCAGTAGTAAGATGGGGAGCTCCTACAATGAGCAGTTCTTC. It codes for CASSKMGSSYNEQFF.

The chain has TRBV16 and TRBJ1-5; 8 bases agree with TRBD1. Germline CDR1 KGHSY, CDR2 FQNENV. There are 17 residues in the CDR3. The trim removed 4 bases at V and 2 bases at J, leaving 10 bases unmatched. The CDR3 DNA is TGTGCCAGCAGCCGGATGGACAGGGTTCGGGGCAATCAGCCCCAGCATTTT. Amino acid sequence: CASSRMDRVRGNQPQHF.

This clone appeared a few times. The CDR3 nucleotides read TGTGCCAGCAGTCCCCCTGGGACTAGCACAGATACGCAGTATTTT. Amino acid sequence: CASSPPGTSTDTQYF. The V and J genes are TRBV28 and TRBJ2-3; D may be TRBD2 (6 bases). Per the germline V gene, CDR1 is MDHEN and CDR2 is SYDVKM. Trimming removed 5 bases at V and 0 bases at J, with 12 bases between. The CDR3 contains 15 residues.

This rearrangement joins TRBV6-1 to TRBJ1-2; D is unclear. This CDR3 spans 15 amino acids. V was cut by 1 base and J by 0 bases, with 9 bases left in between. Germline CDR1 is MNHNS and CDR2 is SASEGT. CDR3 amino acids: CASSEGPITNYGYTF. The CDR3 DNA reads as TGTGCCAGCAGTGAAGGCCCTATCACTAACTATGGCTACACCTTC.

A few counts support this clone. The chain links TRBV11-3 to TRBJ2-1; D unclear. CDR1 is SGHNT and CDR2 is YENEEA in the germline V gene. The CDR3 runs 15 residues. Trimming stripped 4 bases from V and 0 bases from J, with 10 bases between. The CDR3: CASSSGTSSYNEQFF. The CDR3 bases are TGTGCCAGCAGCTCAGGAACGAGCTCCTACAATGAGCAGTTCTTC.

This chain uses TRBV24-1 with TRBJ2-1; D is undetermined. There are 16 residues in the CDR3. The V gene lost 4 bases and the J gene lost 5 bases, with 17 bases spanning the gap. CDR1 and CDR2 (germline): KGHDR, SFDVKD. The CDR3 DNA is TGTGCCACCAGTGACCCCTTAGTTGGTACTCACAATGAGCAGTTCTTC. Its translation is CATSDPLVGTHNEQFF.

This clone came up a few times. The V and J genes are TRBV6-5 and TRBJ1-2, with TRBD1 matching 7 bases. The CDR3 totals 13 residues. The trim removed 2 bases at V and 3 bases at J, leaving 0 bases unmatched. Looked up from germline, CDR1 is MNHEY and CDR2 is SVGAGI. DNA of the CDR3: TGTGCCAGCAGTTACCAGGGGGACTATGGCTACACCTTC. This codes for CASSYQGDYGYTF.

This chain links TRBV2 with TRBJ1-6, with D possibly TRBD1 on 5 matching bases. Germline values: CDR1 SNHLY, CDR2 FYNNEI. V lost 2 bases, J lost 1 base, and 6 bases lay in between. CDR3 length equals 15 residues. The CDR3 bases are TGTGCCAGCAGTGAAAGGGGTTCCTATAATTCACCCCTCCACTTT. Its translation is CASSERGSYNSPLHF. Filled out from reference TRBV2 and TRBJ1-6, the complete variable domain reads EPEVTQTPSHQVTQMGQEVILRCVPISNHLYFYWYRQILGQKVEFLVSFYNNEISEKSEIFDDQFSVERPDGSNFTLKIRSTKLEDSAMYFCASSERGSYNSPLHFGNGTRLTVT.

The chain links TRBV19 to TRBJ2-1; D gene unclear. With 3 bases removed from V and 1 base from J, the gap between germline ends came to 10 bases. Germline V lookup: CDR1 LNHDA, CDR2 SQIVND (reference sequence). The CDR3 has 15 residues. The CDR3 sequence: CASSIPFRSYNEQFF. CDR3 DNA: TGTGCCAGTAGTATCCCTTTTCGGTCCTACAATGAGCAGTTCTTC.

This clone was observed once. This chain links TRBV3-1 (or the pseudogene TRBV3-2) with TRBJ2-1, with D uncertain. CDR1 and CDR2 from the germline V gene are LGHDT and YNNKEL (reference sequence). The CDR3 loop spans 16 amino acids. V lost 0 bases and J 0 bases, leaving 9 bases between the germline ends. CDR3 nucleotide sequence: TGTGCCAGCAGCCAAGATTGGGCTTCCTCCTACAATGAGCAGTTCTTC. It codes for CASSQDWASSYNEQFF.

This sequence joins TRBV14 and TRBJ2-2; no clear D gene. V lost 2 bases and J 5 bases, leaving 9 bases between the germline ends. The germline V gene encodes CDR1 SGHDN and CDR2 FVKESK. The CDR3 sequence is 14 residues long. The CDR3 DNA sequence: TGTGCCAGCAGCCAATTATGGAGTACCGGGGAGCTGTTTTTT. It encodes CASSQLWSTGELFF. Based on the CDR3 plus reference TRBV14 and TRBJ2-2, the full variable domain is EAGVTQFPSHSVIEKGQTVTLRCDPISGHDNLYWYRRVMGKEIKFLLHFVKESKQDESGMPNNRFLAERTGGTYSTLKVQPAELEDSGVYFCASSQLWSTGELFFGEGSRLTVL.

Comments on this clone: An end of the junction differs from the germline gene, which may be a read error. The same CDR3 can be traced to other DNA sequences in this sample. This chain uses TRBV5-1 with TRBJ2-6; D ambiguous. Germline V gives CDR1 SGHRS, CDR2 YFSETQ. The CDR3 contains 14 residues. CDR3 region: CASSLSVGANVLTF. DNA for the CDR3: TGTGCCAGCAGCTTGTCGGTTGGGGCCAACGTCCTGACTTTC.